Listed here are 23 T cell receptor beta chains from one sample, sequenced in a study of shared clonotypes between healthy human individuals. The repertoire was sequenced with immunoSEQ multiplex PCR; TCRdb's copy has only in-frame clones and lacks some. The table includes about 1.1 million clones, about four fifths detected once. Source material: memory CD4+ T cells from PBMCs. Sample subset: CD45RA-negative fraction. Every receptor here comes from a man between 18 and 35 years old in good health. Some clones in this sample may be carry-over from other donors' samples.

This clone was seen a few times. The chain has TRBV5-1 and TRBJ2-5; a weak D match, TRBD2 (7 bases). V was shortened by 0 bases and J by 2 bases, with 11 bases between the two germline ends. CDR3 length: 15 amino acids. The germline gives CDR1 SGHRS, CDR2 YFSETQ. The CDR3 spells CASSLVRGGQETQYF. CDR3 nucleotide sequence: TGCGCCAGCAGCTTGGTCAGGGGAGGGCAAGAGACCCAGTACTTC.

The chain employs TRBV27 and TRBJ2-7; 15 bases are a match to TRBD2. The trim removed 6 bases at V and 3 bases at J, leaving 9 bases unmatched. This CDR3 has 17 residues. CDR1 and CDR2 from the germline V gene are MNHEY and SMNVEV (reference sequence). CDR3 nucleotide sequence: TGTGCCAGCAGCGGACTAGCGGGAGGGCCTGGTCTCTACGAGCAGTACTTC. It codes for CASSGLAGGPGLYEQYF.

The chain carries TRBV5-1 and TRBJ2-1; the D gene is possibly TRBD2 (6 bases). This CDR3 has 14 residues. Trimming stripped 4 bases from V and 6 bases from J, with 14 bases between. Germline-derived CDR1 and CDR2 are SGHRS and YFSETQ. This CDR3 is CASSLSAGGNEQFF. Written as DNA, the CDR3 is TGCGCCAGCAGCCTCTCGGCCGGGGGCAATGAGCAGTTCTTC.

Comment on this clone: A much bigger clone sits one base away, suggesting this may be a read error. CDR3 in DNA: TGTGCCAGCAGCTTAAAGAACACTGAAGCTTTCTTT. Its protein is CASSLKNTEAFF. The V call is TRBV11-2, the J call TRBJ1-1, with D unclear. The V gene's germline CDR1 is SGHAT and CDR2 FQNNGV. CDR3 length equals 12 residues. Trimming pared 2 bases from V and 1 base from J, leaving 2 bases between.

Many counts were recorded for this clone. The sample carries other DNA sequences with the same CDR3. The chain combines TRBV5-8 with TRBJ2-2; D might be TRBD2 (5 bases). V lost 0 bases and J lost 0, with 6 bases in between. The CDR3 totals 15 residues. Germline CDR1 reads SGHTS; CDR2 reads YDEGEE. CDR3 DNA: TGTGCCAGCAGCTTGGTCGGGGCGAACACCGGGGAGCTGTTTTTT. Its translation: CASSLVGANTGELFF.

This chain joins TRBV5-7 and TRBJ2-1; tentatively, D is TRBD1 (6 bases). TRBV5-7 is an ORF, with its function uncertain. The CDR3 is made up of 12 amino acids. Trimming shortened V by 2 bases and J by 10 bases, and 10 bases separated the two germline ends. In DNA form, the CDR3 reads TGTGCCAGCAGCTTACAGGGCGGCGAGCAGTTCTTC. It codes for CASSLQGGEQFF.

The CDR3 nucleotides read TGTGCCAGCAGTTTCGGGCGGGAGCTCACTGAGCAGTTCTTC. Encoded protein: CASSFGRELTEQFF. The genes are TRBV11-3 and TRBJ2-1, with TRBD2 matching 7 bases. CDR1 is SGHNT and CDR2 is YENEEA in the germline V gene. V shed 6 bases, J shed 9 bases, and the junction held 11 bases outside the gene matches. The CDR3 has 14 residues.

This clone was seen once. The CDR3 region is CASSQTGQGANYGYTF. The CDR3, as DNA: TGTGCCAGCAGCCAGACGGGACAGGGGGCGAACTATGGCTACACCTTC. V is TRBV4-2 and J is TRBJ1-2, with 12 nucleotides matching TRBD1. Germline CDR1 is LGHNA and CDR2 is YNFKEQ. Trimming at V came to 3 bases and at J to 2 bases, leaving 4 bases not matched to a gene. The CDR3 has 16 amino acids.

The chain couples TRBV18 to TRBJ1-2; a possible D gene is TRBD1 (5 bases). Germline values: CDR1 KGHSH, CDR2 LQKENI. Trimming removed 4 bases from V and 4 bases from J, with 13 bases in between. The CDR3 sequence is 14 residues long. DNA of the CDR3: TGTGCCAGCTCACTCTCGCAGGGTACCTATGGCTACACCTTC. Translation: CASSLSQGTYGYTF.

This clone was picked up one time. This chain links TRBV4-1 with TRBJ2-3, with 9 positions matching TRBD2. The junction had 9 bases not matched to a gene; V was cut back by 0 bases and J by 5 bases. In germline, CDR1 is MGHRA, CDR2 YSYEKL. This CDR3 is 17 amino acids long. The DNA of the CDR3 is TGCGCCAGCAGCCAAGATGGTAGCGGGAGCAGTATAGATACGCAGTATTTT. Its protein is CASSQDGSGSSIDTQYF.

This clone was counted between two and nine times. The rearrangement joins TRBV6-5 to TRBJ1-2; TRBD1 is a possible D gene (5 bases). The CDR3 has 13 amino acids. V dropped 5 bases and J dropped 2 bases, with 9 bases sitting between them. The V gene's germline CDR1 is MNHEY and CDR2 SVGAGI. For the CDR3, the DNA is TGTGCCAGCAGTCCGGGACGAAACTATGGCTACACCTTC. This codes for CASSPGRNYGYTF.

This clone was seen a few times. The genes are TRBV10-3 and TRBJ2-1; 8 positions match TRBD2. Germline V gene sequence: CDR1 ENHRY, CDR2 SYGVKD. V dropped 9 bases and J dropped 0; count of bases not matched to a gene: 10. CDR3 length: 16 residues. In DNA form, the CDR3 reads TGTGCCATTACTAGCACGACTAGCGCCTCCTACAATGAGCAGTTCTTC. This sequence encodes CAITSTTSASYNEQFF.

This clone has only a few counts. This chain links TRBV27 with TRBJ2-3, with TRBD2 matching 7 bases. V dropped 6 bases and J dropped 6; count of bases not matched to a gene: 9. The CDR3 length is 14 residues. The germline V gene encodes CDR1 MNHEY and CDR2 SMNVEV (reference sequence). Here the CDR3 reads CASSPSGASDTQYF. CDR3 nucleotide sequence: TGTGCCAGCAGCCCCAGCGGGGCCTCCGATACGCAGTATTTT.

This clone has a single count. V is TRBV6-6 and J is TRBJ1-5, with 7 bases matching TRBD1. V was pared by 0 bases and J by 1 base, with 3 bases of the junction left unmatched. This CDR3 spans 16 amino acids. CDR1 and CDR2 (germline): MNHNY, SVGAGI (reference sequence). The CDR3 is CASSYSATGSNQPQHF. The CDR3 bases are TGTGCCAGCAGTTACTCTGCGACAGGGAGCAATCAGCCCCAGCATTTT.

This clone was picked up many times. Other DNA sequences in this specimen translate into the identical CDR3. The rearrangement links TRBV9 to TRBJ1-3; D remains unclear. V was trimmed by 0 bases and J by 2 bases, leaving 3 bases between them. The germline V gene encodes CDR1 SGDLS and CDR2 YYNGEE. The CDR3 length is 13 residues. The CDR3 protein is CASSVAPGNTIYF. The CDR3 DNA is TGTGCCAGCAGCGTAGCCCCTGGAAACACCATATATTTT.

This clone was detected only once. This chain links TRBV25-1 with TRBJ1-2; a possible D gene is TRBD1 (5 bases). Germline CDR1 MGHDK, CDR2 SYGVNS. The CDR3 contains 16 residues. V dropped 3 bases and J dropped 3 bases, with 17 bases sitting between them. The CDR3 nucleotides are TGTGCCAGCAGTGATCCCCGGCAGGGAAGGGACTATGGCTACACCTTC. It specifies CASSDPRQGRDYGYTF.

V is TRBV28 and J is TRBJ2-7; 12 positions match TRBD2. In germline, CDR1 is MDHEN, CDR2 SYDVKM. V lost 11 bases and J lost 1; bases outside the gene matches: 6. The CDR3 runs 14 residues. The chain's CDR3 is CAATTSGRSYEQYF. The CDR3 bases are TGTGCCGCGACCACTAGCGGGAGGTCCTACGAGCAGTACTTC. Full variable domain (missing parts from reference TRBV28 and TRBJ2-7): DVKVTQSSRYLVKRTGEKVFLECVQDMDHENMFWYRQDPGLGLRLIYFSYDVKMKEKGDIPEGYSVSREKKERFSLILESASTNQTSMYLCAATTSGRSYEQYFGPGTRLTVT.

This clone turned up a few times. This chain links TRBV27 with TRBJ1-6; D is ambiguous. Germline CDR1 MNHEY, CDR2 SMNVEV (reference sequence). V was cut by 6 bases and J by 8 bases, with 11 bases left in between. This CDR3 is 13 amino acids long. The CDR3, as DNA: TGTGCCAGCAGCCCCTTGATGGATTCACCCCTCCACTTT. Its translation: CASSPLMDSPLHF.

The V call is TRBV7-8, the J call TRBJ2-3; TRBD2 matches at 11 bases. The germline CDR1 and CDR2 sequences are SGHVS and FQNEAQ. This CDR3 comprises 15 residues. Trimming took 4 bases from V and 5 from J; bases not matched to a gene: 5. In DNA, the CDR3 is TGTGCCAGCAGCTCACGACTAGCGGGAAGAGATACGCAGTATTTT. This gives the protein CASSSRLAGRDTQYF.

As concerns this clone: Other nucleotide sequences in the sample specify the same CDR3. The gene calls are TRBV9 and TRBJ2-3; 7 nucleotides match TRBD2. CDR3 length: 15 residues. Germline-derived CDR1 and CDR2 are SGDLS and YYNGEE. The junction had 1 base not matched to a gene; V was cut back by 0 bases and J by 0 bases. DNA of the CDR3: TGTGCCAGCAGCGTAGTGGGAGGGAGCACAGATACGCAGTATTTT. It specifies CASSVVGGSTDTQYF. Supplemented by reference TRBV9 and TRBJ2-3, the full variable domain reads DSGVTQTPKHLITATGQRVTLRCSPRSGDLSVYWYQQSLDQGLQFLIQYYNGEERAKGNILERFSAQQFPDLHSELNLSSLELGDSALYFCASSVVGGSTDTQYFGPGTRLTVL.

The genes are TRBV2 and TRBJ2-1; D could derive from TRBD1 or TRBD2 (5 bases each). Germline CDR1 reads SNHLY; CDR2 reads FYNNEI. The CDR3 is 13 amino acids. Trimming left V 9 bases short and J 2 bases short, with 11 bases between. CDR3 loop: CASHRDAYNEQFF. The CDR3 DNA reads as TGTGCCAGTCACCGGGACGCCTACAATGAGCAGTTCTTC.

Comment on this clone: A much larger clone lies a single base off, so this may be a read error. The rearrangement joins TRBV2 to TRBJ1-1; unclear D gene. The CDR3 contains 13 residues. Trimming cost V 8 bases and J 0 bases, with 10 bases left between them. CDR1 is SNHLY and CDR2 is FYNNEI in the germline V gene. CDR3 in amino acids: CASGSDMNTEAFF. The CDR3 DNA follows: TGTGCCAGCGGGTCAGACATGAACACTGAAGCTTTCTTT. The complete variable domain, with remaining parts taken from reference TRBV2 and TRBJ1-1, reads EPEVTQTPSHQVTQMGQEVILRCVPISNHLYFYWYRQILGQKVEFLVSFYNNEISEKSEIFDDQFSVERPDGSNFTLKIRSTKLEDSAMYFCASGSDMNTEAFFGQGTRLTVV.

V is TRBV9 and J is TRBJ1-3; the D gene is possibly TRBD1 (5 bases). Trimming removed 4 bases at V and 4 bases at J, with 12 bases between. Germline CDR1 reads SGDLS; CDR2 reads YYNGEE. CDR3 length equals 14 residues. DNA for the CDR3: TGTGCCAGCAGCCTTAGGGACCGGGGAAACACCATATATTTT. Amino acids: CASSLRDRGNTIYF.